This TCR beta chain was recorded in a study of cytomegalovirus exposure and HLA in healthy donors. Across the study: HLA-typed donors were the source of 83 million or so unique TCRs held in an early data release.

On this clone itself: Its antigen is not known.

Study results and caveats: Compared with the approximately 670-donor mean, an Asian-associated ancestry cluster reportedly had fewer N-insertions, according to a later analysis. One variant, a missense change in DCLRE1C, was linked in a later analysis to TCR beta V- and J-gene trimming. Immune exposure information available was restricted to CMV serostatus.

The PCR used 60 Vbeta and 13 Jbeta primers. Measured with immunoSEQ multiplex PCR; TCRdb has only the in-frame clones, and not every one. The table includes more than 250,000 clones, roughly 89% detected once. The CDR3 covers 16 residues. The V segment lost 2 bases and the J segment 1 base; nucleotides outside the gene matches: 5. Germline V gene sequence: CDR1 MRHNA, CDR2 SNTAGT. The sample comprised PBMCs. This chain connects TRBV6-4 to TRBJ2-3, with 8 positions matching TRBD2. The source is a woman younger than 35 in good health and CMV-seronegative. The CDR3 here is CASSDAGGTGTDTQYF. As DNA, the CDR3 is TGTGCCAGCAGTGACGCGGGGGGAACCGGCACAGATACGCAGTATTTT.